These 23 T cell receptor beta chains were sequenced from one sample in a study of cytomegalovirus exposure and HLA in healthy donors. Libraries were prepared by immunoSEQ multiplex PCR; TCRdb keeps only in-frame clonotypes and omits some of them. The sample consists of approximately 280,000 clones, around nine tenths of them appearing once. Sequenced: PBMCs. All receptors come from a woman aged 18 to 35 in good health and CMV-seronegative.

This chain joins TRBV27 and TRBJ2-7; D might be TRBD2 (5 bases). Deletions cut 2 bases from V and 3 bases from J, with 5 bases between. The germline gives CDR1 MNHEY, CDR2 SMNVEV (reference sequence). The CDR3 has 12 amino acids. Written as DNA, the CDR3 is TGTGCCAGCAGTTTAGGAGGCTACGAGCAGTACTTC. This translates into CASSLGGYEQYF.

This chain uses TRBV5-1 with TRBJ2-5; maybe TRBD1 (6 bases). CDR3 length equals 14 residues. The V and J ends lost 4 bases and 5 bases respectively, with 15 bases between them. The germline V gene encodes CDR1 SGHRS and CDR2 YFSETQ. CDR3 sequence (DNA): TGCGCCAGCAGCCAAAAACAGGGATTGGAGACCCAGTACTTC. Its protein product is CASSQKQGLETQYF.

The V gene is TRBV11-2, the J gene TRBJ1-5; D uncertain. V was shortened by 5 bases and J by 7 bases, with 12 bases between the two germline ends. This CDR3 comprises 13 residues. Germline assignment: CDR1 SGHAT and CDR2 FQNNGV. As DNA, the CDR3 is TGTGCCAGCAGCCCCATTGGGCGACAGCCCCAGCATTTT. Translation gives CASSPIGRQPQHF.

The CDR3 loop reads CASSTGGGWNTEAFF. The DNA of the CDR3 is TGTGCCAGCTCGACAGGGGGCGGTTGGAACACTGAAGCTTTCTTT. This sequence joins TRBV2 and TRBJ1-1; 10 nucleotides align to TRBD1. CDR1 and CDR2 from the germline V gene are SNHLY and FYNNEI. Trimming removed 8 bases from V and 1 base from J; junction bases left unmatched: 7. This CDR3 region has 15 residues.

The gene calls are TRBV9 and TRBJ2-7; D possibly corresponds to TRBD2 (6 bases). The germline V and J ends were trimmed by 0 bases and 2 bases, with 15 bases remaining between them. This CDR3 has 16 amino acids. The germline CDR1 and CDR2 sequences are SGDLS and YYNGEE. CDR3 coding DNA: TGTGCCAGCAGCGTAGGCGTCCGGGCGGGACCCTACGAGCAGTACTTC. Amino acid sequence: CASSVGVRAGPYEQYF.

This clone occurred a few times. The J gene is TRBJ1-2, the V gene TRBV30; 11 nucleotides line up with TRBD1. V lost 3 bases to trimming and J lost 4 bases; unmatched junction nucleotides: 1. CDR3 length: 13 residues. The germline V gene has CDR1 GTSNPN and CDR2 SVGIG (reference sequence). This CDR3 is CAWSGTGGYGYTF. For the CDR3, the DNA is TGTGCCTGGAGCGGGACAGGGGGCTATGGCTACACCTTC.

This clone came up a few times. The sample holds other DNA sequences that translate to the same CDR3. The genes are TRBV5-4 and TRBJ1-2; TRBD1 matches at 8 bases. CDR1 and CDR2 from the germline V gene are SGHNT and YYREEE (reference sequence). The CDR3 is 14 amino acids. The J segment lost 5 bases and the V segment lost 3 bases, leaving 6 bases of the junction unmatched. CDR3 nucleotides: TGTGCCAGCAGCTCACAGGGGGGATCATATGGCTACACCTTC. Translating it yields CASSSQGGSYGYTF.

The chain has TRBV11-2 and TRBJ1-4; 9 nucleotides line up with TRBD1. The CDR3 is 15 residues long. V was clipped by 7 bases and J by 5 bases; unmatched bases: 8. Looked up from germline, CDR1 is SGHAT and CDR2 is FQNNGV. The CDR3 protein is CASNSPGTGNEKLFF. The CDR3 bases are TGTGCCAGCAACTCACCCGGGACAGGGAATGAAAAACTGTTTTTT.

The count of this clone is one. The chain combines TRBV20-1 with TRBJ1-2; D is ambiguous. Germline loops: CDR1 DFQATT, CDR2 SNEGSKA (reference sequence). The CDR3 runs to 10 residues. Trimming took 6 bases from V and 2 from J, leaving 4 bases between them. The CDR3 DNA follows: TGCAGTGCGAGGAACTATGGCTACACCTTC. Its protein product is CSARNYGYTF.

The rearrangement joins TRBV5-1 to TRBJ2-1; tentatively, D is TRBD2 (5 bases). This CDR3 has 16 amino acids. CDR1 and CDR2 (germline): SGHRS, YFSETQ. V was clipped by 4 bases and J by 0 bases, with 14 bases between them. DNA for the CDR3: TGCGCCAGCAGCCCCAAGGCGGGTAGCTCCTACAATGAGCAGTTCTTC. It codes for CASSPKAGSSYNEQFF.

The J gene is TRBJ2-7, the V gene TRBV12-5; TRBD1 matches at 8 bases. The CDR3 totals 14 residues. Germline V CDR1 and CDR2: LGHNT, FRNRAP. J lost 4 bases, V lost 8 bases, and 10 bases had no gene match. In DNA form, the CDR3 reads TGTGCTAGTTCGTCCGGGACAGGCGGGTACGAGCAGTACTTC. Protein: CASSSGTGGYEQYF.

The CDR3 loop reads CASSLGQGSQPQHF. The CDR3 bases are TGTGCCAGCAGCTTAGGGCAGGGAAGTCAGCCCCAGCATTTT. This chain uses TRBV11-2 with TRBJ1-5; TRBD1 is a possible D gene (5 bases). The V gene lost 1 base and the J gene lost 6 bases, with 10 bases spanning the gap. The CDR3 has 14 amino acids. Per germline, CDR1 SGHAT and CDR2 FQNNGV.

The J gene is TRBJ2-7, the V gene TRBV6-6; 13 positions match TRBD2. Germline values: CDR1 MNHNY, CDR2 SVGAGI (reference sequence). The ends lost 6 bases at V and 3 bases at J; junction bases unmatched: 5. The CDR3 extends over 15 amino acids. The CDR3 bases are TGTGCCAGCAGAACCGGGACTAGCGGGAACTACGAGCAGTACTTC. Translating it yields CASRTGTSGNYEQYF.

This chain links TRBV19 with TRBJ2-3; D is ambiguous. The germline V and J ends were trimmed by 6 bases and 3 bases, with 4 bases remaining between them. The V gene's germline CDR1 is LNHDA and CDR2 SQIVND (reference sequence). CDR3 length equals 11 residues. CDR3 amino acids: CASSYTDTQYF. Here the CDR3 DNA reads TGTGCCAGTAGCTATACAGATACGCAGTATTTT.

In DNA, the CDR3 is TGTGCCAGCAGCCCACGGGGGGACAGGGCTTCGCATGAGCAGTTCTTC. The encoded protein is CASSPRGDRASHEQFF. This rearrangement joins TRBV7-2 to TRBJ2-1; 9 bases are a match to TRBD1. V lost 5 bases to trimming and J lost 8 bases; unmatched junction nucleotides: 13. Germline lookup yields CDR1 SGHTA and CDR2 FQGNSA. The CDR3 has 16 residues.

V and J are TRBV4-1 and TRBJ2-7, with a weak D call TRBD2 (6 bases). The V and J ends lost 0 bases and 2 bases respectively, with 8 bases between them. Germline V gene data show CDR1 as MGHRA and CDR2 as YSYEKL. The CDR3 is 14 amino acids. The CDR3 loop is CASSQDAGPYEQYF. CDR3 nucleotides: TGCGCCAGCAGCCAAGATGCGGGACCCTACGAGCAGTACTTC.

This clone was recorded once. The chain links TRBV27 to TRBJ2-1; no clear D. Per germline, CDR1 MNHEY and CDR2 SMNVEV (reference sequence). The CDR3 runs 14 residues. Trimming removed 7 bases from V and 5 bases from J, with 15 bases in between. CDR3 DNA: TGTGCCAGCAAGGTCGCAGCGCCACACAATGAGCAGTTCTTC. As protein: CASKVAAPHNEQFF.

The chain carries TRBV28 and TRBJ2-1; TRBD2 matches 7 bases. The CDR3 has 14 residues. Germline loops: CDR1 MDHEN, CDR2 SYDVKM. The ends lost 5 bases at V and 12 bases at J; junction bases unmatched: 13. The CDR3 bases are TGTGCCAGCAGTCTGCTTGGGGGAGGGCCTAGGCAGTTCTTC. Translation gives CASSLLGGGPRQFF.

CDR3 loop: CATSRAFGGSTEAFF. The CDR3 nucleotides are TGTGCCACCAGCAGGGCGTTCGGGGGGAGCACTGAAGCTTTCTTT. This chain links TRBV15 with TRBJ1-1; the D gene is possibly TRBD1 (5 bases). CDR3 length: 15 amino acids. The V end was cut by 3 bases, the J end by 4 bases, with 15 bases between. The V gene's germline CDR1 is LNHNV and CDR2 YYDKDF (reference sequence).

The CDR3 sequence is CASSQEIGTGQDWETQYF. CDR3 DNA sequence: TGCGCCAGCAGCCAAGAGATAGGAACCGGACAGGACTGGGAGACCCAGTACTTC. The chain is built from TRBV4-3 and TRBJ2-5; 7 nucleotides match TRBD1. Trimming took 0 bases from V and 5 from J; bases not matched to a gene: 15. The CDR3 totals 18 residues. CDR1 is LGHNA, CDR2 YSLEER, per germline.

This clone was detected only once. V is TRBV28 and J is TRBJ2-7; 8 bases agree with TRBD2. CDR3 length: 15 amino acids. From germline, CDR1 is MDHEN and CDR2 SYDVKM. The J segment lost 0 bases and the V segment lost 3 bases, leaving 4 bases of the junction unmatched. The CDR3 DNA is TGTGCCAGCAGTTTTATAGGGACTAGCTCCTACGAGCAGTACTTC. Translating it yields CASSFIGTSSYEQYF.

The rearrangement links TRBV9 to TRBJ2-7; TRBD2 agrees at 7 bases. In germline, CDR1 is SGDLS, CDR2 YYNGEE. Unmatched junction bases numbered 12, after V lost 4 bases and J lost 5 bases. The CDR3 runs 15 residues. The CDR3 nucleotides read TGTGCCAGCAGCTCCCACCTCGGGGGGTTCAACGAGCAGTACTTC. This codes for CASSSHLGGFNEQYF.

V is TRBV21-1 and J is TRBJ2-3; the D call of TRBD2 is as the table states it, not checked on the DNA. TRBV21-1 counts as a pseudogene. CDR3 length: 13 residues. The CDR3 nucleotides are TGTGCCACCACTAGGACTAGCACAGATACGCAGTATTTT. The encoded protein is CATTRTSTDTQYF.